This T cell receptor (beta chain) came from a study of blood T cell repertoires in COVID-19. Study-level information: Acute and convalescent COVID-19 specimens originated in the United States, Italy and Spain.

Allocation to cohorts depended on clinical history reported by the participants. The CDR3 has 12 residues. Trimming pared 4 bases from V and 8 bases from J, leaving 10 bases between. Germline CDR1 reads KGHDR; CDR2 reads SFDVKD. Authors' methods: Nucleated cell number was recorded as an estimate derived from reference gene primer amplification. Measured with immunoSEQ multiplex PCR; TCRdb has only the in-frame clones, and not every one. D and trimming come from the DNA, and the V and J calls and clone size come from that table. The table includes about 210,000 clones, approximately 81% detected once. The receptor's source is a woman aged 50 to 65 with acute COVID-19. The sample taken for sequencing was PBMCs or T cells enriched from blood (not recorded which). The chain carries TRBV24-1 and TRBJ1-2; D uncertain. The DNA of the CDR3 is TGTGCCACCAGTGAGGTCGGGAGCGGCTACACCTTC. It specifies CATSEVGSGYTF.